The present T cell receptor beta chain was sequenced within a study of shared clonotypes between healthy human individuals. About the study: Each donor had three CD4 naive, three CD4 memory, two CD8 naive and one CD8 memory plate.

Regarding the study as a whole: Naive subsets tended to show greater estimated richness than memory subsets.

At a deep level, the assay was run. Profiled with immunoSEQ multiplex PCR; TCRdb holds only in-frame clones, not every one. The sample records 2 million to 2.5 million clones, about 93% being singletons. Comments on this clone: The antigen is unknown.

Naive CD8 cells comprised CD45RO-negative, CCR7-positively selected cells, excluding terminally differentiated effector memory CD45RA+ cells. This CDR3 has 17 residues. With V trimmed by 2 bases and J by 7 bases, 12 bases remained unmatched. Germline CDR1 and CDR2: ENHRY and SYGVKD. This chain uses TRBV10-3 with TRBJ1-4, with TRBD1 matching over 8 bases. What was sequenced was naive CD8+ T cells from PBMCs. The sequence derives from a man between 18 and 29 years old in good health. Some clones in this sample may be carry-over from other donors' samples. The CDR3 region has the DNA TGTGCCATCAGTGAGCCGGTAGGGGACAGGAGAAGTGAAAAACTGTTTTTT. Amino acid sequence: CAISEPVGDRRSEKLFF.